Presented here are 22 T cell receptor beta chains from one specimen sequenced in a study of CD8 T cells in ankylosing spondylitis. Study-wide findings and caveats: Apparently characteristic of ankylosing spondylitis blood was a TCR beta motif (eight highly homologous variants).

These receptors have no identified antigens. One entry per CDR3 protein, called by TCRdb with MiXCR from the 5' RACE reads. Among some 400,000 distinct CDR3 sequences, around 24% were seen once, and the ten largest hold approximately 15%. Sequenced material: blood, either unsorted or a sorted T cell fraction (not recorded which). These receptors all come from a male donor with ankylosing spondylitis.

This clonotype has more than one count but fewer than ten. This chain joins TRBV12-3 or TRBV12-4 and TRBJ1-1; 7 bases fit TRBD1. The CDR3 runs 14 residues. With 4 bases clipped from V and 4 bases from J, the junction kept 6 bases outside the gene matches. CDR3 in DNA: TGTGCCAGCAGTTCAACAGGGGCGGGCACTGAAGCTTTCTTT. Translation: CASSSTGAGTEAFF.

The rearrangement links TRBV7-2 to TRBJ1-3, with D possibly matching TRBD1 (6 bases). Per the germline V gene, CDR1 is SGHTA and CDR2 is FQGNSA. The CDR3 is made up of 15 amino acids. V was trimmed by 4 bases and J by 2 bases, leaving 12 bases between them. CDR3 bases: TGTGCCAGCAGCTCCTCGTCAGGGGCTGGAAACACCATATATTTT. Protein sequence: CASSSSSGAGNTIYF. Complete variable domain (other parts from reference TRBV7-2 and TRBJ1-3): GAGVSQSPSNKVTEKGKDVELRCDPISGHTALYWYRQSLGQGLEFLIYFQGNSAPDKSGLPSDRFSAERTGGSVSTLTIQRTQQEDSAVYLCASSSSSGAGNTIYFGEGSWLTVV.

The chain employs TRBV7-9 and TRBJ2-2; 9 bases are shared with TRBD2. CDR3 length equals 15 residues. CDR1 and CDR2 (germline): SEHNR, FQNEAQ (reference sequence). Trimming at V came to 5 bases and at J to 7 bases, leaving 8 bases not matched to a gene. Here the CDR3 DNA reads TGTGCCAGCAGCCCTTTAGCGGGAGAAGTCGGGGAGCTGTTTTTT. It is translated as CASSPLAGEVGELFF.

The chain carries TRBV2 and TRBJ2-5; TRBD1 might be the D (6 bases). Deletions cut 6 bases from V and 5 bases from J, with 13 bases between. The CDR3 loop spans 13 amino acids. CDR1 and CDR2 (germline): SNHLY, FYNNEI. In DNA form, the CDR3 reads TGTGCCAGCAGAGGGACAATTGTGGAGACCCAGTACTTC. Encoded protein: CASRGTIVETQYF.

The chain employs TRBV6-2 or TRBV6-3 and TRBJ2-7; D gene uncertain. CDR1 and CDR2 from the germline V gene are MNHEY and SVGEGT. The CDR3 length is 13 residues. V was trimmed by 4 bases and J by 3 bases, leaving 10 bases between them. The CDR3 coding sequence is TGTGCCAGCAGTTCCGGACCGGACTACGAGCAGTACTTC. It yields the protein CASSSGPDYEQYF.

This clonotype showed up just a few times. The gene calls are TRBV5-1 and TRBJ2-1, with TRBD2 matching over 13 bases. CDR1 SGHRS and CDR2 YFSETQ come from the germline V gene. The V gene end was trimmed by 4 bases and the J gene end by 9 bases; junction bases not matched to a gene: 7. This CDR3 has 15 amino acids. CDR3 bases: TGCGCCAGCAGCCATACTAGCGGGAGGGTATTTGAGCAGTTCTTC. As protein: CASSHTSGRVFEQFF.

The chain couples TRBV9 to TRBJ2-1; 9 nucleotides match TRBD2. Germline trimming cut 0 bases from V and 5 bases from J; bases unmatched to any gene: 6. The V gene's germline CDR1 is SGDLS and CDR2 YYNGEE. The CDR3 runs to 16 residues. CDR3 sequence (DNA): TGTGCCAGCAGCGTAGTTAGCGGGAGTAGGAACAATGAGCAGTTCTTC. Its protein product is CASSVVSGSRNNEQFF.

This clonotype has a handful of counts. In nucleotides, the CDR3 is TGTGCCACCAGTGATTTGTCGGAGGGGGAAGGCAATGAGCAGTTCTTC. Its protein is CATSDLSEGEGNEQFF. V gene TRBV24-1 combines with J gene TRBJ2-1; possibly TRBD1 or TRBD2 for D (6 bases each). This CDR3 comprises 16 residues. Germline CDR1 reads KGHDR; CDR2 reads SFDVKD. V lost 0 bases and J lost 6, with 14 bases in between.

The V call is TRBV27, the J call TRBJ2-5; possibly TRBD2 for D (5 bases). The CDR3 runs 16 residues. Trimming stripped 1 base from V and 5 bases from J, with 17 bases between. Germline V lookup: CDR1 MNHEY, CDR2 SMNVEV (reference sequence). CDR3 protein: CASSLYAGRYGETQYF. The CDR3 DNA sequence: TGTGCCAGCAGTTTATATGCGGGTCGATACGGGGAGACCCAGTACTTC.

This clonotype has more than one count but fewer than ten. This chain joins TRBV7-3 and TRBJ2-1; the match to TRBD1 covers 7 bases. The CDR3 contains 13 residues. V was pared by 4 bases and J by 6 bases, with 3 bases of the junction left unmatched. Germline V lookup: CDR1 SGHTA, CDR2 FQGTGA. The CDR3 DNA reads as TGTGCCAGCAGCTCAAACAGGGGCAATGAGCAGTTCTTC. Amino acid sequence: CASSSNRGNEQFF. Based on the CDR3 plus reference TRBV7-3 and TRBJ2-1, the full variable domain is GAGVSQTPSNKVTEKGKYVELRCDPISGHTALYWYRQSLGQGPEFLIYFQGTGAADDSGLPNDRFFAVRPEGSVSTLKIQRTERGDSAVYLCASSSNRGNEQFFGPGTRLTVL.

The chain uses TRBV5-1 and TRBJ2-3; 7 nucleotides align to TRBD1. J was trimmed by 9 bases and V by 6 bases; bases with no gene match: 13. The CDR3 is 14 residues long. Germline loops: CDR1 SGHRS, CDR2 YFSETQ. The CDR3 sequence is CASKFGQGERTQYF. DNA of the CDR3: TGCGCCAGCAAGTTTGGGCAGGGGGAACGCACGCAGTATTTT. Using reference TRBV5-1 and TRBJ2-3 for the parts outside the CDR3, the full variable domain is KAGVTQTPRYLIKTRGQQVTLSCSPISGHRSVSWYQQTPGQGLQFLFEYFSETQRNKGNFPGRFSGRQFSNSRSEMNVSTLELGDSALYLCASKFGQGERTQYFGPGTRLTVL.

This clonotype was seen only a few times. The rearrangement joins TRBV11-2 to TRBJ2-7; 7 nucleotides match TRBD1. CDR1 SGHAT and CDR2 FQNNGV come from the germline V gene. CDR3 length: 16 amino acids. V dropped 5 bases and J dropped 3; count of bases not matched to a gene: 13. Written as DNA, the CDR3 is TGTGCCAGCAGCCGGGACAGTCCCCCCTCGGTCTACGAGCAGTACTTC. Its translation: CASSRDSPPSVYEQYF.

J is TRBJ2-3 and V is TRBV11-2, with unresolved D. Deletions cut 5 bases from V and 4 bases from J, with 13 bases between. The CDR3 extends over 14 amino acids. CDR1 SGHAT and CDR2 FQNNGV come from the germline V gene. The CDR3 spells CASSPRVYPDTQYF. For the CDR3, the DNA is TGTGCCAGCAGCCCACGGGTGTACCCAGATACGCAGTATTTT.

This clonotype was counted only a few times. The chain has TRBV12-3 or TRBV12-4 and TRBJ2-2, with D uncertain. The CDR3 is 14 amino acids. With 5 bases removed from V and 5 bases from J, the gap between germline ends came to 12 bases. The chain's CDR3 is CASSPIGGTGELFF. In nucleotides, the CDR3 is TGTGCCAGCAGTCCCATTGGTGGAACCGGGGAGCTGTTTTTT.

This clonotype has only a few counts. The V and J genes are TRBV4-3 and TRBJ2-2; D is ambiguous. Between the trimmed V and J ends, which lost 5 bases and 2 bases, there was a span of 15 bases. There are 16 residues in the CDR3. Per the germline V gene, CDR1 is LGHNA and CDR2 is YSLEER. The CDR3 DNA follows: TGCGCCAGCAGCACACATCCCGGGCCAAACACCGGGGAGCTGTTTTTT. Encoded protein: CASSTHPGPNTGELFF.

V usage is TRBV15 and J usage is TRBJ2-3; D uncertain. CDR1 is LNHNV, CDR2 YYDKDF, per germline (reference sequence). The CDR3 length is 14 residues. The germline V and J ends were trimmed by 5 bases and 1 base, with 10 bases remaining between them. As DNA, the CDR3 is TGTGCCACCAGCTCAGTAGGACGCACAGATACGCAGTATTTT. Amino acids: CATSSVGRTDTQYF.

This clonotype turned up a few times. The J gene is TRBJ2-2, the V gene TRBV12-3 or TRBV12-4; D remains ambiguous. The CDR3 runs 14 residues. V was cut by 2 bases and J by 1 base, with 5 bases left in between. The CDR3 region has the DNA TGTGCCAGCAGTTTAAGGCGGAACACCGGGGAGCTGTTTTTT. This encodes CASSLRRNTGELFF.

This clonotype was counted only a few times. The rearrangement joins TRBV18 to TRBJ2-5, with D hard to call. Trimming took 2 bases from V and 0 from J, leaving 7 bases between them. Looked up from germline, CDR1 is KGHSH and CDR2 is LQKENI. The CDR3 runs 14 residues. The CDR3 sequence: CASSPTTHQETQYF. The CDR3 nucleotides are TGTGCCAGCTCACCAACTACCCACCAAGAGACCCAGTACTTC. The whole variable domain, filled in from reference TRBV18 and TRBJ2-5, reads NAGVMQNPRHLVRRRGQEARLRCSPMKGHSHVYWYRQLPEEGLKFMVYLQKENIIDESGMPKERFSAEFPKEGPSILRIQQVVRGDSAAYFCASSPTTHQETQYFGPGTRLLVL.

The chain joins TRBV7-8 to TRBJ1-6; D is possibly TRBD1 (5 bases). Germline assignment: CDR1 SGHVS and CDR2 FQNEAQ. The CDR3 totals 17 residues. The V end lost 5 bases, the J end lost 1 base, and 15 bases lay between the germline ends. As DNA, the CDR3 is TGTGCCAGCAGCCCAATGGGGACTGGTTCCTATAATTCACCCCTCCACTTT. This gives the protein CASSPMGTGSYNSPLHF.

This rearrangement joins TRBV3-1 to TRBJ2-5; maybe TRBD2 (7 bases). This CDR3 contains 14 residues. Germline lookup yields CDR1 LGHDT and CDR2 YNNKEL (reference sequence). Trimming took off 4 bases at V and 5 bases at J, with 14 bases between the two ends. DNA of the CDR3: TGTGCCAGCAGCCCGGGGGGCGTTGAGGAGACCCAGTACTTC. Translation gives CASSPGGVEETQYF.

V usage is TRBV28 and J usage is TRBJ2-7; TRBD2 matches at 14 bases. This CDR3 is 15 amino acids long. The V gene's germline CDR1 is MDHEN and CDR2 SYDVKM. V dropped 4 bases and J dropped 9; count of bases not matched to a gene: 8. The CDR3 DNA follows: TGTGCCAGCAGTTCACCGACTAGCGGGAGGGCCGCGCAGTACTTC. Its translation is CASSSPTSGRAAQYF.

V usage is TRBV20-1 and J usage is TRBJ2-4, with no clear D. Trimming took 0 bases from V and 0 from J, leaving 12 bases between them. The CDR3 contains 16 residues. The germline V gene encodes CDR1 DFQATT and CDR2 SNEGSKA (reference sequence). This CDR3 reads CSARELVDLAKNIQYF. In nucleotides, the CDR3 is TGCAGTGCTAGAGAACTCGTGGATCTAGCCAAAAACATTCAGTACTTC.